The next 29 T cell receptor beta chains were all read from a single sample in a study of cytomegalovirus exposure and HLA in healthy donors. The PCR employed 60 Vbeta primers together with 13 Jbeta primers. The data were produced by immunoSEQ multiplex PCR, yet TCRdb's version contains in-frame clones alone and is incomplete. The sample carries 120,000 to 150,000 clones, more than 65% recorded once. Sequencing was done on a sample of PBMCs. These receptor sequences come from a woman in her twenties or thirties in good health and CMV-seronegative.

This chain connects TRBV30 to TRBJ2-1, with D uncertain. V lost 0 bases and J 2 bases, leaving 8 bases between the germline ends. The CDR3 totals 14 residues. Germline-derived CDR1 and CDR2 are GTSNPN and SVGIG (reference sequence). CDR3 in amino acids: CAWSVQSTYNEQFF. The CDR3 coding sequence is TGTGCCTGGAGTGTCCAGTCCACCTACAATGAGCAGTTCTTC.

The J gene is TRBJ2-1, the V gene TRBV6-5, with a tentative D call TRBD2 (7 bases). V was cut by 2 bases and J by 9 bases, with 11 bases left in between. The germline V gene has CDR1 MNHEY and CDR2 SVGAGI. The CDR3 totals 13 residues. CDR3 sequence reads: CASSYRGGGEQFF. In DNA, the CDR3 is TGTGCCAGCAGTTACCGAGGGGGGGGTGAGCAGTTCTTC.

This clone was detected only a few times. V is TRBV2 and J is TRBJ2-1; 11 nucleotides line up with TRBD2. CDR1 is SNHLY, CDR2 FYNNEI, per germline. CDR3 length: 19 amino acids. V lost 1 base, J lost 0 bases, and 8 bases stayed unmatched. CDR3 DNA sequence: TGTGCCAGCAGTGAAGGGCTAGCGGGGGGCCAGAGCTCCTACAATGAGCAGTTCTTC. This encodes CASSEGLAGGQSSYNEQFF.

CDR3 coding DNA: TGCAGCGTTGAAAGGGGTAGGGGCCCCTACACTGAAGCTTTCTTT. Its translation is CSVERGRGPYTEAFF. The chain combines TRBV29-1 with TRBJ1-1; the D gene is possibly TRBD1 (5 bases). The CDR3 consists of 15 residues. The V end lost 2 bases, the J end lost 3 bases, and 16 bases lay between the germline ends. Germline V gives CDR1 SQVTM, CDR2 ANQGSEA.

The chain carries TRBV4-1 and TRBJ2-7; 7 bases line up with TRBD2. The V gene end was trimmed by 0 bases and the J gene end by 3 bases; junction bases not matched to a gene: 5. This CDR3 contains 15 residues. Germline V lookup: CDR1 MGHRA, CDR2 YSYEKL. The CDR3, as DNA: TGCGCCAGCAGCCAAGATCCAGCGGGAAGCTACGAGCAGTACTTC. It is translated as CASSQDPAGSYEQYF.

This chain uses TRBV18 with TRBJ2-7, with a weak D call TRBD2 (6 bases). Germline CDR1 is KGHSH and CDR2 is LQKENI. The CDR3 is made up of 14 amino acids. Trimming left V 1 base short and J 10 bases short, with 17 bases between. The CDR3 loop reads CASSPRRGLKDQYV. As DNA, the CDR3 is TGTGCCAGCTCACCACGGCGCGGACTAAAGGACCAGTACGTC.

This sequence joins TRBV7-8 and TRBJ2-4; perhaps TRBD2 as D (6 bases). This CDR3 spans 14 amino acids. Germline lookup yields CDR1 SGHVS and CDR2 FQNEAQ. V was trimmed by 3 bases and J by 7 bases, leaving 13 bases between them. The CDR3 sequence is CASSFDFGGNIQYF. CDR3 in DNA: TGTGCCAGCAGCTTCGACTTTGGGGGGAACATTCAGTACTTC.

J is TRBJ2-3 and V is TRBV30; no clear D gene. Germline V lookup: CDR1 GTSNPN, CDR2 SVGIG (reference sequence). The CDR3 runs 13 residues. V was pared by 3 bases and J by 1 base, with 8 bases between. CDR3 amino acids: CAWRKSGTDTQYF. DNA for the CDR3: TGTGCCTGGAGAAAGAGCGGCACAGATACGCAGTATTTT.

This clone was counted only a few times. The genes are TRBV5-1 and TRBJ2-5, with D perhaps TRBD1 (5 bases). Trimming removed 2 bases from V and 3 bases from J, with 11 bases in between. CDR3 length: 14 residues. CDR1 and CDR2 from the germline V gene are SGHRS and YFSETQ. CDR3 nucleotides: TGCGCCAGCAGCTTACAGGAAGGGAAAGAGACCCAGTACTTC. This translates into CASSLQEGKETQYF.

The chain joins TRBV5-5 to TRBJ1-2, with 8 bases matching TRBD1. The CDR3 contains 15 residues. Unmatched junction bases numbered 3, after V lost 2 bases and J lost 0 bases. Germline CDR1 SGHKS, CDR2 YYEKEE (reference sequence). CDR3 DNA sequence: TGTGCCAGCAGCTTAACGGACAGGGCTAACTATGGCTACACCTTC. Translated: CASSLTDRANYGYTF.

V and J are TRBV30 and TRBJ2-1, with D tentatively TRBD2 (6 bases). The CDR3 totals 13 residues. CDR1 is GTSNPN, CDR2 SVGIG, per germline (reference sequence). V lost 2 bases to trimming and J lost 8 bases, with 13 bases between them. The CDR3 bases are TGTGCCTGGAGTTTGGGACTCGAGGATGAGCAGTTCTTC. Translation gives CAWSLGLEDEQFF.

The chain is built from TRBV11-2 and TRBJ1-1; D is unclear. The CDR3 runs to 13 residues. The germline gives CDR1 SGHAT, CDR2 FQNNGV. Between the trimmed V and J ends, which lost 4 bases and 0 bases, there was a span of 6 bases. The CDR3 DNA reads as TGTGCCAGCAGCTCACAGATGAACACTGAAGCTTTCTTT. Translating gives CASSSQMNTEAFF.

The table lists this clone with a few counts. The chain is built from TRBV19 and TRBJ2-3; 7 bases are a match to TRBD1. Germline V gene sequence: CDR1 LNHDA, CDR2 SQIVND (reference sequence). V trimming: 9 bases; J trimming: 4 bases; junction bases outside the gene matches: 7. This CDR3 region has 13 residues. CDR3 protein: CASRGTDSDTQYF. The CDR3 nucleotides read TGTGCCAGCCGAGGGACAGACTCAGATACGCAGTATTTT. The whole variable domain, remainder taken from reference TRBV19 and TRBJ2-3, is DGGITQSPKYLFRKEGQNVTLSCEQNLNHDAMYWYRQDPGQGLRLIYYSQIVNDFQKGDIAEGYSVSREKKESFPLTVTSAQKNPTAFYLCASRGTDSDTQYFGPGTRLTVL.

This clone was picked up a small number of times. V and J are TRBV5-4 and TRBJ2-2; D possibly corresponds to TRBD1 (6 bases). CDR3 length: 13 residues. Looked up from germline, CDR1 is SGHNT and CDR2 is YYREEE (reference sequence). Trimming removed 4 bases at V and 5 bases at J, with 9 bases between. The CDR3 DNA follows: TGTGCCAGCAGCGCAGGGGAGACCGGGGAGCTGTTTTTT. Translating it yields CASSAGETGELFF.

The chain carries TRBV11-2 and TRBJ2-5; D is perhaps TRBD2 (6 bases). CDR1 is SGHAT, CDR2 FQNNGV, per germline. The CDR3 has 17 amino acids. V lost 1 base, J lost 2 bases, and 17 bases lay in between. The CDR3 loop reads CASSLGRRVGGQETQYF. CDR3 DNA: TGTGCCAGCAGCTTAGGACGCAGGGTGGGGGGTCAAGAGACCCAGTACTTC.

The chain is built from TRBV5-1 and TRBJ2-2; D perhaps matches TRBD2 (6 bases). V was pared by 0 bases and J by 3 bases, with 18 bases between. There are 18 residues in the CDR3. Germline V gives CDR1 SGHRS, CDR2 YFSETQ. The CDR3 protein is CASSLGQPGLLDTGELFF. The DNA of the CDR3 is TGCGCCAGCAGCTTGGGGCAACCGGGACTCTTGGACACCGGGGAGCTGTTTTTT. The variable domain in full, with the rest retrieved from reference TRBV5-1 and TRBJ2-2, is KAGVTQTPRYLIKTRGQQVTLSCSPISGHRSVSWYQQTPGQGLQFLFEYFSETQRNKGNFPGRFSGRQFSNSRSEMNVSTLELGDSALYLCASSLGQPGLLDTGELFFGEGSRLTVL.

The chain combines TRBV6-5 with TRBJ1-6, with D perhaps matching TRBD1 (5 bases). V was trimmed by 8 bases and J by 0 bases, leaving 11 bases between them. The CDR3 is 15 amino acids. CDR1 is MNHEY, CDR2 SVGAGI, per germline. CDR3 sequence (DNA): TGTGCCAGCGACCCTAGGGGCTCCTATAATTCACCCCTCCACTTT. It specifies CASDPRGSYNSPLHF.

This sequence joins TRBV5-1 and TRBJ2-3, with 13 bases fitting TRBD2. Trimming took 4 bases from V and 2 from J; bases not matched to a gene: 7. The CDR3 covers 17 residues. The germline CDR1 and CDR2 sequences are SGHRS and YFSETQ. The CDR3 is CASSHTSGRADTDTQYF. The CDR3 region has the DNA TGCGCCAGCAGCCACACTAGCGGGAGGGCCGACACAGATACGCAGTATTTT.

The DNA of the CDR3 is TGTGCCAGAAGGACTAGCGGGGGACTAAACACCGGGGAGCTGTTTTTT. Translation gives CARRTSGGLNTGELFF. The V call is TRBV2, the J call TRBJ2-2; 13 bases are a match to TRBD2. Germline lookup yields CDR1 SNHLY and CDR2 FYNNEI. Losses at the gene ends were 9 bases for V and 2 bases for J; bases not matched to a gene: 6. This CDR3 has 16 amino acids.

This chain joins TRBV6-5 and TRBJ1-3; D unclear. Germline values: CDR1 MNHEY, CDR2 SVGAGI. The CDR3 totals 15 residues. V was pared by 0 bases and J by 0 bases, with 6 bases between. The CDR3 loop reads CASSYSAGSGNTIYF. DNA for the CDR3: TGTGCCAGCAGTTACTCGGCGGGCTCTGGAAACACCATATATTTT.

This chain links TRBV28 with TRBJ2-1; TRBD2 agrees at 15 bases. V lost 10 bases, J lost 5 bases, and 6 bases stayed unmatched. Germline loops: CDR1 MDHEN, CDR2 SYDVKM. CDR3 size: 15 residues. Here the CDR3 reads CATRTSGGAHNEQFF. The CDR3 nucleotides are TGTGCCACCCGGACTAGCGGGGGGGCCCACAATGAGCAGTTCTTC.

The sample holds a few counts of this clone. The chain employs TRBV28 and TRBJ1-4, with 10 bases fitting TRBD1. This CDR3 has 14 residues. The ends lost 7 bases at V and 8 bases at J; junction bases unmatched: 7. Germline values: CDR1 MDHEN, CDR2 SYDVKM. DNA for the CDR3: TGTGCCAGCACCCCGGGGACAGGGGTGGAAAAACTGTTTTTT. It yields the protein CASTPGTGVEKLFF. Supplemented by reference TRBV28 and TRBJ1-4, the full variable domain reads DVKVTQSSRYLVKRTGEKVFLECVQDMDHENMFWYRQDPGLGLRLIYFSYDVKMKEKGDIPEGYSVSREKKERFSLILESASTNQTSMYLCASTPGTGVEKLFFGSGTQLSVL.

For this clone: At the DNA level, this CDR3 is encoded by other sequences in the same sample as well. The CDR3 protein is CACSQNSQETQYF. The CDR3 DNA sequence: TGTGCCTGCTCTCAGAATTCCCAAGAGACCCAGTACTTC. This sequence joins TRBV2 and TRBJ2-5; no clear D. The germline V gene encodes CDR1 SNHLY and CDR2 FYNNEI. The V and J ends lost 11 bases and 1 base respectively, with 14 bases between them. The CDR3 is made up of 13 amino acids.

The rearrangement links TRBV6-1 to TRBJ2-3, with 7 bases aligning to TRBD2. The CDR3 consists of 14 residues. In germline, CDR1 is MNHNS, CDR2 SASEGT. V gave up 8 bases and J gave up 3 bases; unmatched junction bases: 8. CDR3 protein: CASRLAVTTDTQYF. CDR3 coding DNA: TGTGCCAGCCGGCTAGCGGTAACGACAGATACGCAGTATTTT.

The sample holds a few counts of this clone. J is TRBJ2-3 and V is TRBV5-1, with D perhaps TRBD2 (7 bases). The CDR3 loop spans 15 amino acids. Germline CDR1 and CDR2: SGHRS and YFSETQ. Trimming took off 2 bases at V and 3 bases at J, with 13 bases between the two ends. The CDR3 bases are TGCGCCAGCAGCTTAAAGGGGGGGGTAACAGATACGCAGTATTTT. Its protein is CASSLKGGVTDTQYF.

The rearrangement joins TRBV7-9 to TRBJ1-6; TRBD1 agrees at 8 bases. V lost 5 bases to trimming and J lost 10 bases; unmatched junction nucleotides: 10. CDR1 and CDR2 (germline): SEHNR, FQNEAQ (reference sequence). The CDR3 length is 15 residues. The CDR3 region is CASSVGQVSSSPLHF. DNA for the CDR3: TGTGCCAGCAGCGTGGGACAGGTGAGCAGCTCACCCCTCCACTTT. Full variable domain (remainder filled in from reference TRBV7-9 and TRBJ1-6): DTGVSQNPRHKITKRGQNVTFRCDPISEHNRLYWYRQTLGQGPEFLTYFQNEAQLEKSRLLSDRFSAERPKGSFSTLEIQRTEQGDSAMYLCASSVGQVSSSPLHFGNGTRLTVT.

In its sample, this clone was seen once. A read error may account for a junction end that differs from germline. The V and J genes are TRBV7-9 and TRBJ1-1; no definite D call. The CDR3 has 15 residues. Germline values: CDR1 SEHNR, CDR2 FQNEAQ (reference sequence). CDR3 nucleotide sequence: TGTTCCAGCAGCTTAGAGGCAGGTGGGAACACTGAAGCTTTCTTT. This translates into CSSSLEAGGNTEAFF.

This clone was counted only a few times. The V and J genes are TRBV6-4 and TRBJ2-3; possibly TRBD2 for D (5 bases). V shed 0 bases and J shed 3 bases, with 7 bases lying between them. The CDR3 extends over 14 amino acids. Germline V gives CDR1 MRHNA, CDR2 SNTAGT. This CDR3 is CASSDSRETDTQYF. CDR3 DNA sequence: TGTGCCAGCAGTGACTCGAGGGAAACAGATACGCAGTATTTT.

This chain joins TRBV28 and TRBJ2-3; no definite D call. The CDR3 covers 14 residues. With 10 bases removed from V and 3 bases from J, the gap between germline ends came to 17 bases. Germline CDR1 reads MDHEN; CDR2 reads SYDVKM. DNA for the CDR3: TGTGCCACCGTAGAGGCAGACCGGACAGATACGCAGTATTTT. It yields the protein CATVEADRTDTQYF.